The sequence of this T cell receptor (beta chain) was determined in a study of cytomegalovirus exposure and HLA in healthy donors. Study overall: Falling in the Caucasian-associated ancestry cluster were approximately 86% of approximately 400 genotyped donors.

Looked up from germline, CDR1 is MNHEY and CDR2 is SVGAGI. This CDR3 region has 13 residues. Deletions cut 2 bases from V and 5 bases from J, with 9 bases between. This clone was detected once. Its specificity is unknown. Notes on the study in general: In a later analysis, several top co-occurrence clusters appeared linked to parvovirus B19, influenza, CMV and Epstein-Barr virus.

Researchers ran the PCR with 60 Vbeta and 13 Jbeta primers. Assay used: immunoSEQ multiplex PCR; TCRdb lists only in-frame clones, some missing. This repertoire shows some 170,000 clones, roughly 85% found once; its top ten account for roughly 6%. The sequenced sample was PBMCs. This receptor was identified in a man aged 35 to 55 in good health and CMV-seropositive. This rearrangement joins TRBV6-5 to TRBJ1-2, with a possible D match to TRBD1 (6 bases). Written as DNA, the CDR3 is TGTGCCAGCAGTTACCGGGACAAATATGGCTACACCTTC. It translates to CASSYRDKYGYTF.